This TCR beta chain was recovered during a study of blood T cells in healthy people across ages. Study-level points and caveats: Long-lived donors had more naive CD4+ cells and higher diversity than aged donors. Correlation between TCR beta diversity and naive T cell percentage was strong.

The V segment lost 3 bases and the J segment 12 bases; nucleotides outside the gene matches: 17. Looked up from germline, CDR1 is SGHRS and CDR2 is YFSETQ. CDR3 length: 15 amino acids. Staff drew roughly 10 milliliters of peripheral blood from each donor. The amount of total RNA extracted per sample was at least 5.5 micrograms. With a J-beta primer mix and a sample-barcoded 5' primer, a second PCR ran 7 to 11 cycles. TCRdb re-called the 5' RACE reads with MiXCR, one entry per CDR3 protein. The table records around 1,500,000 distinct CDR3 sequences, 28% of them present only once. This clonotype turned up a few times. What it recognizes is unknown.

The sample comprised blood. The clonotype comes from a young woman in good health. The V and J genes are TRBV5-1 and TRBJ2-5; 7 bases fit TRBD1. CDR3: CASSSGTASVLDKYF. In nucleotides, the CDR3 is TGCGCCAGCAGCTCCGGGACAGCGAGCGTTTTGGACAAGTACTTC.